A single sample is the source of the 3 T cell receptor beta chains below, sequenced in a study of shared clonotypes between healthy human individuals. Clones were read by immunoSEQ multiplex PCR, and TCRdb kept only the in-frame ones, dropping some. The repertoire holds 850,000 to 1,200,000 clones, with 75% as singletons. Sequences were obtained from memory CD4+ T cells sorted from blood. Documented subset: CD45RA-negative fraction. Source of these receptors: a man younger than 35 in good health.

The CDR3 region has the DNA TGTGCCAGCAGTGGGGGACAGGGGAACAATCAGCCCCAGCATTTT. It is translated as CASSGGQGNNQPQHF. The V call is TRBV6-1, the J call TRBJ1-5, with TRBD1 identical over 10 bases. Germline V CDR1 and CDR2: MNHNS, SASEGT. J gave up 3 bases and V 4 bases, and 3 bases lay outside the gene matches. The length of the CDR3 is 15 residues.

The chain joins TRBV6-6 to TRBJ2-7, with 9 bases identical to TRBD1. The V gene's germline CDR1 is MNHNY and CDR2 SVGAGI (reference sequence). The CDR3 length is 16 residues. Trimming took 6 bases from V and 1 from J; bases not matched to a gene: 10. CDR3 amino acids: CASRGDGQGRSYEQYF. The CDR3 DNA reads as TGTGCCAGCAGGGGGGACGGACAGGGGCGATCCTACGAGCAGTACTTC.

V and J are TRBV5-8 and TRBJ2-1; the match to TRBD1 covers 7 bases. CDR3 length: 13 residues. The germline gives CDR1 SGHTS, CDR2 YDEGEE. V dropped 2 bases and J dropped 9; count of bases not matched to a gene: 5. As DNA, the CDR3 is TGTGCCAGCAGCTTTACAGGGGTCGGTGAGCAGTTCTTC. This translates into CASSFTGVGEQFF.